The 23 T cell receptor beta chains listed next were all sequenced from one sample in a study of cytomegalovirus exposure and HLA in healthy donors. Researchers ran the PCR with 60 Vbeta and 13 Jbeta primers. This table comes from immunoSEQ multiplex PCR, and its TCRdb copy is limited to in-frame clones, with some not included. Altogether more than 110,000 clones are present, approximately 80% being singletons, with the ten largest covering approximately 8.2%. Sample: PBMCs. The source is a woman in her forties or fifties in good health and CMV-seropositive.

V and J are TRBV19 and TRBJ2-6; tentative D call: TRBD1 (5 bases). V lost 5 bases and J lost 0, with 14 bases in between. This CDR3 has 17 residues. CDR1 and CDR2 from the germline V gene are LNHDA and SQIVND (reference sequence). The CDR3 protein is CASSASHRRSGANVLTF. The DNA for the CDR3 is TGTGCCAGTAGTGCATCGCACAGGCGCTCTGGGGCCAACGTCCTGACTTTC.

This clone was counted a single time. J is TRBJ2-2 and V is TRBV4-3; TRBD1 matches at 8 bases. The CDR3 is made up of 16 amino acids. In germline, CDR1 is LGHNA, CDR2 YSLEER. V lost 4 bases and J lost 4; bases outside the gene matches: 8. This chain's CDR3 is CASSPALRGRTGELFF. The CDR3 DNA sequence: TGCGCCAGCAGCCCGGCCCTCAGGGGGCGCACCGGGGAGCTGTTTTTT.

The chain employs TRBV9 and TRBJ2-2; tentative D call: TRBD1 (5 bases). V gave up 0 bases and J gave up 8 bases, with 14 bases separating them. The CDR3 covers 15 residues. From germline, CDR1 is SGDLS and CDR2 YYNGEE. The CDR3 DNA follows: TGTGCCAGCAGCGTAGCTGGGGCACGTCAAGGGGAGCTGTTTTTT. It codes for CASSVAGARQGELFF. The whole variable domain, remainder taken from reference TRBV9 and TRBJ2-2, is DSGVTQTPKHLITATGQRVTLRCSPRSGDLSVYWYQQSLDQGLQFLIQYYNGEERAKGNILERFSAQQFPDLHSELNLSSLELGDSALYFCASSVAGARQGELFFGEGSRLTVL.

The J gene is TRBJ1-5, the V gene TRBV5-1; the D is unclear. The CDR3 length is 13 residues. V was cut by 1 base and J by 5 bases, with 7 bases left in between. CDR1 and CDR2 from the germline V gene are SGHRS and YFSETQ. CDR3 sequence (DNA): TGCGCCAGCAGCTTGTACGGGGATCAGCCCCAGCATTTT. Its protein is CASSLYGDQPQHF. Using reference TRBV5-1 and TRBJ1-5 for the parts outside the CDR3, the full variable domain is KAGVTQTPRYLIKTRGQQVTLSCSPISGHRSVSWYQQTPGQGLQFLFEYFSETQRNKGNFPGRFSGRQFSNSRSEMNVSTLELGDSALYLCASSLYGDQPQHFGDGTRLSIL.

The chain couples TRBV19 to TRBJ1-4; 9 nucleotides match TRBD1. Germline CDR1 is LNHDA and CDR2 is SQIVND (reference sequence). Trimming at V came to 6 bases and at J to 8 bases, leaving 10 bases not matched to a gene. CDR3 length equals 15 residues. As DNA, the CDR3 is TGTGCCAGTAGGGGGGAAAGGACAGGGGAGGAAAAACTGTTTTTT. Translated, it gives CASRGERTGEEKLFF.

The chain carries TRBV2 and TRBJ2-2; tentative D call: TRBD1 (6 bases). Trimming removed 11 bases at V and 9 bases at J, with 19 bases between. The germline gives CDR1 SNHLY, CDR2 FYNNEI. CDR3 size: 13 residues. The CDR3 sequence: CAVAKGQDRELFF. The CDR3 nucleotides are TGTGCCGTGGCCAAGGGACAAGATCGGGAGCTGTTTTTT.

The chain combines TRBV7-9 with TRBJ2-5, with a tentative D call TRBD1 (6 bases). The germline gives CDR1 SEHNR, CDR2 FQNEAQ (reference sequence). The length of the CDR3 is 14 residues. V dropped 5 bases and J dropped 2 bases, with 12 bases sitting between them. CDR3 in amino acids: CASSLLTGQETQYF. The CDR3 coding sequence is TGTGCCAGCAGCCTCCTGACAGGTCAAGAGACCCAGTACTTC.

V and J are TRBV29-1 and TRBJ2-7; 8 bases fit TRBD2. The CDR3 loop spans 14 amino acids. J was trimmed by 0 bases and V by 6 bases; bases with no gene match: 7. Germline CDR1 is SQVTM and CDR2 is ANQGSEA. The CDR3 DNA follows: TGCAGCGTGATACTAGCGGCGAGCTCCTACGAGCAGTACTTC. This gives the protein CSVILAASSYEQYF.

This clone was detected a few times. The chain links TRBV9 to TRBJ1-1, with D unresolved. Germline-derived CDR1 and CDR2 are SGDLS and YYNGEE. The CDR3 is 13 amino acids. Trimming took off 0 bases at V and 5 bases at J, with 8 bases between the two ends. CDR3 DNA sequence: TGTGCCAGCAGCGTAGGGGGAGAAACTGAAGCTTTCTTT. Its protein is CASSVGGETEAFF.

The chain employs TRBV9 and TRBJ2-1; 8 nucleotides align to TRBD1. V dropped 1 base and J dropped 4; count of bases not matched to a gene: 4. This CDR3 has 15 amino acids. Per the germline V gene, CDR1 is SGDLS and CDR2 is YYNGEE. The CDR3 nucleotides read TGTGCCAGCAGCGTAAGGACAGGGAATTACAATGAGCAGTTCTTC. Translated, it gives CASSVRTGNYNEQFF.

The sample holds a few counts of this clone. The chain recombines TRBV2 with TRBJ1-4, with TRBD1 as a possible D gene (5 bases). Germline CDR1 is SNHLY and CDR2 is FYNNEI. The length of the CDR3 is 13 residues. CDR3 in amino acids: CARGTGTNEKLFF. The CDR3 DNA follows: TGTGCAAGGGGAACGGGAACTAATGAAAAACTGTTTTTT.

This clone was seen just once. The V gene is TRBV7-3, the J gene TRBJ2-7; tentatively, D is TRBD2 (6 bases). Germline-derived CDR1 and CDR2 are SGHTA and FQGTGA. V dropped 5 bases and J dropped 0 bases, with 11 bases sitting between them. The CDR3 runs 14 residues. CDR3 DNA sequence: TGTGCCAGCAGCCTTTTAGCGGACTCCTACGAGCAGTACTTC. Translated: CASSLLADSYEQYF.

J is TRBJ1-1 and V is TRBV6-5, with D hard to call. The CDR3 has 13 residues. Germline assignment: CDR1 MNHEY and CDR2 SVGAGI. The V end lost 6 bases, the J end lost 3 bases, and 11 bases lay between the germline ends. CDR3 DNA: TGTGCCAGCAGGACAACTCAGTACACTGAAGCTTTCTTT. Its protein is CASRTTQYTEAFF.

The V and J genes are TRBV18 and TRBJ2-7; 8 nucleotides line up with TRBD1. Germline loops: CDR1 KGHSH, CDR2 LQKENI. The CDR3 covers 14 residues. Germline trimming cut 4 bases from V and 3 bases from J; bases unmatched to any gene: 5. CDR3 in DNA: TGTGCCAGCTCACTGATGACAGGGGTCTACGAGCAGTACTTC. Amino acids: CASSLMTGVYEQYF.

V gene TRBV9 combines with J gene TRBJ2-1; 7 nucleotides match TRBD1. The CDR3 contains 14 residues. V was clipped by 5 bases and J by 4 bases; unmatched bases: 6. The germline V gene has CDR1 SGDLS and CDR2 YYNGEE. The CDR3 DNA is TGTGCCAGCAGTGAAGGGGGCGGGTACAATGAGCAGTTCTTC. It encodes CASSEGGGYNEQFF.

The rearrangement joins TRBV7-9 to TRBJ1-4; tentative D call: TRBD1 (5 bases). CDR3 length equals 14 residues. The germline gives CDR1 SEHNR, CDR2 FQNEAQ (reference sequence). V was shortened by 2 bases and J by 8 bases, with 12 bases between the two germline ends. The CDR3 loop reads CASSLRAGREKLFF. CDR3 DNA sequence: TGTGCCAGCAGCTTACGTGCAGGGAGGGAAAAACTGTTTTTT.

The chain links TRBV7-9 to TRBJ2-5; D not certain. V was cut by 2 bases and J by 5 bases, with 3 bases left in between. The CDR3 is 11 residues long. Germline V CDR1 and CDR2: SEHNR, FQNEAQ (reference sequence). The CDR3 protein is CASSLQETQYF. The CDR3, as DNA: TGTGCCAGCAGCTTACAGGAGACCCAGTACTTC.

The genes are TRBV16 and TRBJ2-1; 12 bases are shared with TRBD2. The germline V gene has CDR1 KGHSY and CDR2 FQNENV. J was trimmed by 4 bases and V by 2 bases; bases with no gene match: 6. The length of the CDR3 is 17 residues. The CDR3 DNA sequence: TGTGCCAGCAGCCAACCCCGGACTAGCGGGGCGTACAATGAGCAGTTCTTC. This encodes CASSQPRTSGAYNEQFF. Based on the CDR3 plus reference TRBV16 and TRBJ2-1, the full variable domain is GEEVAQTPKHLVRGEGQKAKLYCAPIKGHSYVFWYQQVLKNEFKFLISFQNENVFDETGMPKERFSAKCLPNSPCSLEIQATKLEDSAVYFCASSQPRTSGAYNEQFFGPGTRLTVL.

The rearrangement links TRBV30 to TRBJ2-3; a weak D match, TRBD2 (7 bases). Trimming took 2 bases from V and 15 from J, leaving 18 bases between them. This CDR3 has 12 residues. Germline V gene sequence: CDR1 GTSNPN, CDR2 SVGIG (reference sequence). CDR3 region: CAWSPRQGGAYF. Written as DNA, the CDR3 is TGTGCCTGGAGTCCACGCCAAGGGGGGGCATATTTT. Full variable domain (remainder filled in from reference TRBV30 and TRBJ2-3): SQTIHQWPATLVQPVGSPLSLECTVEGTSNPNLYWYRQAAGRGLQLLFYSVGIGQISSEVPQNLSASRPQDRQFILSSKKLLLSDSGFYLCAWSPRQGGAYFGPGTRLTVL.

This clone was counted between two and nine times. The chain carries TRBV10-3 and TRBJ1-2, with 8 bases matching TRBD1. Germline CDR1 reads ENHRY; CDR2 reads SYGVKD. This CDR3 is 16 amino acids long. V trimming: 0 bases; J trimming: 1 base; junction bases outside the gene matches: 4. This CDR3 is CAISESGDRGNYGYTF. The DNA of the CDR3 is TGTGCCATCAGTGAGTCAGGAGACAGGGGTAACTATGGCTACACCTTC.

The chain employs TRBV6-5 and TRBJ1-4; perhaps TRBD1 as D (5 bases). In germline, CDR1 is MNHEY, CDR2 SVGAGI. The V gene lost 5 bases and the J gene lost 7 bases, with 14 bases spanning the gap. CDR3 length: 14 amino acids. The chain's CDR3 is CASSTPREFEKLFF. The CDR3 DNA is TGTGCCAGCAGTACCCCCAGGGAATTTGAAAAACTGTTTTTT.

V is TRBV4-3 and J is TRBJ2-5, with 8 bases lining up with TRBD1. J lost 3 bases, V lost 1 base, and 7 bases had no gene match. There are 16 residues in the CDR3. Germline V gene data show CDR1 as LGHNA and CDR2 as YSLEER. The CDR3, as DNA: TGCGCCAGCAGCCAAGGGACAGGGCGTGGGGAAGAGACCCAGTACTTC. Protein sequence: CASSQGTGRGEETQYF.

V gene TRBV5-6 combines with J gene TRBJ2-1; tentatively, D is TRBD2 (7 bases). CDR3 length: 15 residues. Germline V gives CDR1 SGHDT, CDR2 YYEEEE. Trimming removed 4 bases at V and 4 bases at J, with 15 bases between. CDR3 bases: TGTGCCAGCAGCCTCTGGGGGGGGGCTTACAATGAGCAGTTCTTC. The encoded protein is CASSLWGGAYNEQFF.